The 26 T cell receptor beta chains presented below share a single source sample, sequenced in a study of post-analysis software for immune sequencing data. Study-wide findings and caveats: TRBV5-6, TRBV5-1 and TRBV20-1 were among a handful of TRBV segments more frequent in patients than controls.

Researchers reported that TCR beta cDNA libraries carried unique molecular identifiers. TCRdb itself ran the PCR reads through MiXCR, one entry per CDR3 protein. The table lists around 400,000 distinct CDR3 sequences, less than 40% of them singletons. These receptors are not linked to any known antigen. Sequencing was done on a sample of blood. The receptor source for this set is a girl between 10 and 17 years old with multiple sclerosis.

This clonotype was seen a few times. V and J are TRBV5-1 and TRBJ2-1; D ambiguous. The CDR3 covers 15 residues. V was trimmed by 2 bases and J by 0 bases, leaving 9 bases between them. The germline gives CDR1 SGHRS, CDR2 YFSETQ. CDR3: CASSFSLRSYNEQFF. The CDR3 bases are TGCGCCAGCAGCTTTTCGCTCCGCTCCTACAATGAGCAGTTCTTC.

This clonotype came up a few times. V usage is TRBV5-1 and J usage is TRBJ2-5; 9 bases line up with TRBD1. V gave up 4 bases and J gave up 0 bases; unmatched junction bases: 10. Germline CDR1 SGHRS, CDR2 YFSETQ. The length of the CDR3 is 17 residues. CDR3 nucleotide sequence: TGCGCCAGCAGCGCGGACAGGGGAGAAGATCACCAAGAGACCCAGTACTTC. This translates into CASSADRGEDHQETQYF.

This clonotype was counted between two and nine times. This sequence joins TRBV6-5 and TRBJ2-2; TRBD1 is a possible D gene (6 bases). The ends were cut back, 7 bases at V and 7 bases at J, with 13 bases in the middle. CDR3 length: 13 residues. The germline V gene encodes CDR1 MNHEY and CDR2 SVGAGI. The CDR3 loop is CASKIQGSGELFF. CDR3 DNA sequence: TGTGCCAGCAAGATACAGGGAAGCGGGGAGCTGTTTTTT.

This clonotype was counted only a few times. This chain's CDR3 is CATSDLDSQTTYF. The CDR3 DNA sequence: TGTGCCACCAGTGATTTGGACTCCCAAACAACGTACTTC. The chain links TRBV24-1 to TRBJ2-5; D not certain. Deletions cut 0 bases from V and 13 bases from J, with 14 bases between. Germline loops: CDR1 KGHDR, CDR2 SFDVKD. The CDR3 runs to 13 residues.

The rearrangement uses TRBV20-1 and TRBJ2-3; D is unclear. Germline V gives CDR1 DFQATT, CDR2 SNEGSKA (reference sequence). CDR3 length: 14 amino acids. The germline V and J ends were trimmed by 5 bases and 5 bases, with 17 bases remaining between them. CDR3 nucleotide sequence: TGCAGTGCTCGGGCCGACGCCTCAGGAGATACGCAGTATTTT. Translation gives CSARADASGDTQYF.

The chain combines TRBV9 with TRBJ2-3; D assignment may be TRBD1 or TRBD2 (5 bases each). CDR1 and CDR2 from the germline V gene are SGDLS and YYNGEE. This CDR3 has 16 amino acids. Trimming cost V 4 bases and J 2 bases, with 17 bases left between them. The CDR3 region is CASSHGEGRDTDTQYF. In DNA, the CDR3 is TGTGCCAGCAGCCACGGAGAGGGGCGCGACACAGATACGCAGTATTTT. Complete variable domain (other parts from reference TRBV9 and TRBJ2-3): DSGVTQTPKHLITATGQRVTLRCSPRSGDLSVYWYQQSLDQGLQFLIQYYNGEERAKGNILERFSAQQFPDLHSELNLSSLELGDSALYFCASSHGEGRDTDTQYFGPGTRLTVL.

In the case of this clonotype: The germline gene is not matched at one end of the junction; a read error may be the cause. J is TRBJ1-1 and V is TRBV12-3 or TRBV12-4; D is ambiguous. The CDR3 contains 13 residues. The CDR3 is CAISFLQNTEAFF. In DNA, the CDR3 is TGTGCCATCAGTTTCCTACAGAACACTGAAGCTTTCTTT.

The CDR3 spells CASSVRAGGDNEQFF. The CDR3 nucleotides are TGTGCCAGCAGCGTAAGAGCGGGGGGAGACAATGAGCAGTTCTTC. The genes are TRBV9 and TRBJ2-1; 9 bases are a match to TRBD2. V was pared by 1 base and J by 5 bases, with 4 bases of the junction left unmatched. The V gene's germline CDR1 is SGDLS and CDR2 YYNGEE. The CDR3 covers 15 residues.

The chain carries TRBV6-5 and TRBJ1-6; perhaps TRBD1 as D (5 bases). The germline V and J ends were trimmed by 0 bases and 8 bases, with 17 bases remaining between them. Germline lookup yields CDR1 MNHEY and CDR2 SVGAGI. This CDR3 has 17 residues. The CDR3 region is CASSYSGPSRFDSPLHF. The CDR3, as DNA: TGTGCCAGCAGTTACTCGGGGCCGTCTCGCTTTGATTCACCCCTCCACTTT.

The V and J genes are TRBV20-1 and TRBJ2-1; the D call may be TRBD1 or TRBD2 (5 bases each). The length of the CDR3 is 15 residues. Germline V gene sequence: CDR1 DFQATT, CDR2 SNEGSKA (reference sequence). Trimming removed 6 bases at V and 0 bases at J, with 15 bases between. The CDR3 region has the DNA TGCAGTGCCACTATTCGGGGACGCTCCTACAATGAGCAGTTCTTC. Protein product: CSATIRGRSYNEQFF.

There are a few counts of this clonotype. The chain carries TRBV6-1 and TRBJ2-1; 12 bases agree with TRBD1. The CDR3 contains 19 residues. Trimming removed 6 bases from V and 7 bases from J; junction bases left unmatched: 19. Germline V gene data show CDR1 as MNHNS and CDR2 as SASEGT. The CDR3 protein is CASRRNLRGQGAKSNEQFF. CDR3 bases: TGTGCCAGCAGACGTAACCTACGGGGACAGGGGGCGAAGAGTAATGAGCAGTTCTTC.

There are a few counts of this clonotype. The rearrangement uses TRBV7-3 and TRBJ2-7; either TRBD1 or TRBD2 may fit D (6 bases each). Germline-derived CDR1 and CDR2 are SGHTA and FQGTGA. The V end was cut by 5 bases, the J end by 5 bases, with 19 bases between. This CDR3 contains 15 residues. This chain's CDR3 is CASSQMPGDKNEQYF. The CDR3 nucleotides read TGTGCCAGCAGCCAAATGCCGGGGGACAAAAACGAGCAGTACTTC.

This chain links TRBV7-9 with TRBJ2-5; D may be TRBD1 (5 bases). Trimming pared 3 bases from V and 2 bases from J, leaving 10 bases between. The CDR3 length is 14 residues. The germline gives CDR1 SEHNR, CDR2 FQNEAQ (reference sequence). The CDR3 protein is CASSFARAQETQYF. Here the CDR3 DNA reads TGTGCCAGCAGCTTCGCCAGGGCGCAAGAGACCCAGTACTTC.

The chain recombines TRBV20-1 with TRBJ2-5; a weak D match, TRBD1 (5 bases). CDR1 is DFQATT and CDR2 is SNEGSKA in the germline V gene (reference sequence). The CDR3 runs to 14 residues. With 5 bases removed from V and 0 bases from J, the gap between germline ends came to 13 bases. Here the CDR3 reads CSASRLDNQETQYF. CDR3 sequence (DNA): TGCAGTGCTTCAAGGCTGGACAACCAAGAGACCCAGTACTTC.

The chain has TRBV4-1 and TRBJ2-7; either TRBD1 or TRBD2 may fit D (7 bases each). CDR1 and CDR2 from the germline V gene are MGHRA and YSYEKL. The V end was cut by 2 bases, the J end by 5 bases, with 19 bases between. There are 16 residues in the CDR3. CDR3 sequence reads: CASSQLGGQGGDEQYF. In nucleotides, the CDR3 is TGCGCCAGCAGCCAATTAGGAGGGCAGGGGGGGGACGAGCAGTACTTC.

The chain links TRBV9 to TRBJ2-7, with TRBD2 identical over 7 bases. TRBJ2-5 explains the end of the DNA better; the J call may be wrong. This CDR3 region has 14 residues. Germline V CDR1 and CDR2: SGDLS, YYNGEE. CDR3 residues: CASSVVAGEETQYF. CDR3 coding DNA: TGTGCCAGCAGCGTAGTGGCGGGAGAAGAGACCCAGTACTTC.

The V call is TRBV12-5, the J call TRBJ2-7; TRBD2 is a possible D gene (5 bases). Between the trimmed V and J ends, which lost 6 bases and 7 bases, there was a span of 22 bases. The CDR3 spans 15 residues. From germline, CDR1 is LGHNT and CDR2 FRNRAP. CDR3 coding DNA: TGTGCTAGTGGGCTCCTCGAAGCGGTTTACAATGAGCAGTACTTC. Translating it yields CASGLLEAVYNEQYF.

This clonotype was counted between two and nine times. This chain connects TRBV9 to TRBJ1-2; D remains ambiguous. There are 13 residues in the CDR3. Germline V gene sequence: CDR1 SGDLS, CDR2 YYNGEE. The ends were cut back, 0 bases at V and 5 bases at J, with 8 bases in the middle. CDR3 DNA: TGTGCCAGCAGCGTAGATGGACGTTATGGCTACACCTTC. Protein sequence: CASSVDGRYGYTF.

The rearrangement joins TRBV20-1 to TRBJ2-5; 7 bases line up with TRBD1. The CDR3 has 15 residues. Germline V gives CDR1 DFQATT, CDR2 SNEGSKA (reference sequence). V was clipped by 0 bases and J by 4 bases; unmatched bases: 8. The CDR3 sequence is CSARDRKGASETQYF. The CDR3 DNA sequence: TGCAGTGCTAGAGATCGGAAGGGGGCTTCAGAGACCCAGTACTTC.

V gene TRBV7-2 combines with J gene TRBJ1-2, with TRBD1 identical over 9 bases. The CDR3 is 14 amino acids. CDR1 is SGHTA, CDR2 FQGNSA, per germline. After removal of 5 bases from V and 8 bases from J, the junction contained 9 bases not matched to a gene. Here the CDR3 DNA reads TGTACCAGCAGCCAAGGACAGGGGTCAGGAGGCTACACCTTC. Amino acid sequence: CTSSQGQGSGGYTF.

DNA for the CDR3: TGTGCCACCATGGGACTAGCGGGGGCGAACGAGCAGTACTTC. Translation gives CATMGLAGANEQYF. The J gene is TRBJ2-7, the V gene TRBV10-3; 14 positions match TRBD2. The V segment lost 10 bases and the J segment 5 bases; nucleotides outside the gene matches: 7. From germline, CDR1 is ENHRY and CDR2 SYGVKD. There are 14 residues in the CDR3.

This rearrangement joins TRBV6-6 to TRBJ1-5, with D unclear. V was shortened by 6 bases and J by 0 bases, with 15 bases between the two germline ends. The CDR3 is made up of 16 amino acids. Germline CDR1 is MNHNY and CDR2 is SVGAGI (reference sequence). The CDR3 protein is CASSPQEANSNQPQHF. In DNA form, the CDR3 reads TGTGCCAGCAGCCCCCAGGAAGCCAATAGCAATCAGCCCCAGCATTTT.

This chain connects TRBV19 to TRBJ1-5; 7 positions match TRBD1. The ends lost 5 bases at V and 5 bases at J; junction bases unmatched: 6. CDR3 length equals 14 residues. The germline V gene has CDR1 LNHDA and CDR2 SQIVND (reference sequence). CDR3 sequence (DNA): TGTGCCAGTAGTGAGCAGGGGACAGATCAGCCCCAGCATTTT. Translated, it gives CASSEQGTDQPQHF.

The chain carries TRBV5-6 and TRBJ1-1, with a weak D call TRBD1 (6 bases). The CDR3 consists of 16 residues. Germline V gene lookup returns CDR1 SGHDT and CDR2 YYEEEE. Trimming left V 3 bases short and J 1 base short, with 16 bases between. This chain's CDR3 is CASSSGWSGENTEAFF. CDR3 in DNA: TGTGCCAGCAGCTCCGGATGGTCAGGGGAGAACACTGAAGCTTTCTTT.

The chain combines TRBV9 with TRBJ2-5; D remains ambiguous. The CDR3 runs 14 residues. V was cut by 0 bases and J by 4 bases, with 10 bases left in between. Germline V lookup: CDR1 SGDLS, CDR2 YYNGEE. In DNA, the CDR3 is TGTGCCAGCAGCGTAGGGGCTATAGTAGAGACCCAGTACTTC. It is translated as CASSVGAIVETQYF.

The chain employs TRBV3-1 and TRBJ2-1, with D possibly TRBD2 on 6 matching bases. Trimming shortened V by 2 bases and J by 3 bases, and 11 bases separated the two germline ends. The CDR3 length is 15 residues. CDR1 is LGHDT, CDR2 YNNKEL, per germline (reference sequence). The CDR3 reads CASSQTAGLYNEQFF. Written as DNA, the CDR3 is TGTGCCAGCAGCCAAACGGCGGGGCTCTACAATGAGCAGTTCTTC.